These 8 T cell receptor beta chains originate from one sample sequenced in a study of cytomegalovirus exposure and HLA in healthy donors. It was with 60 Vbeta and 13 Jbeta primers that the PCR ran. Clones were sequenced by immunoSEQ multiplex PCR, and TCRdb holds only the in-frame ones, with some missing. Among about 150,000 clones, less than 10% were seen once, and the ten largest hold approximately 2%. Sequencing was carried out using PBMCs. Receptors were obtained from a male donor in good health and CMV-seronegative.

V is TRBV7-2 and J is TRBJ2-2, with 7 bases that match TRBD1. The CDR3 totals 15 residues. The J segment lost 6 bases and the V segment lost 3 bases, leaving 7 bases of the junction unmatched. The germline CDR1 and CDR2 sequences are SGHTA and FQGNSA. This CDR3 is CASSFRDRVAGELFF. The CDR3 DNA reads TGTGCCAGCAGCTTCCGAGACAGGGTGGCCGGGGAGCTGTTTTTT.

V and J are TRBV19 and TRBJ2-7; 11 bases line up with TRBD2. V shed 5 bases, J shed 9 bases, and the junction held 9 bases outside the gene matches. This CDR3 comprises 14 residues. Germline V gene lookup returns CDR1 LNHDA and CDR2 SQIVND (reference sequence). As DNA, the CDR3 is TGTGCCAGTAGTTCCGGGACTAGCGGTTTTATGCAGTACTTC. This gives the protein CASSSGTSGFMQYF. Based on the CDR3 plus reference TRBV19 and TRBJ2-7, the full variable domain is DGGITQSPKYLFRKEGQNVTLSCEQNLNHDAMYWYRQDPGQGLRLIYYSQIVNDFQKGDIAEGYSVSREKKESFPLTVTSAQKNPTAFYLCASSSGTSGFMQYFGPGTRLTVT.

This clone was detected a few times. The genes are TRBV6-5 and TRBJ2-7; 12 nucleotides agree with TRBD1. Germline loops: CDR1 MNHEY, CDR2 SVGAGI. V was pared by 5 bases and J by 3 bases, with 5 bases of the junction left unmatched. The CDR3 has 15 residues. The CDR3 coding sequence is TGTGCCAGCAGTGGTCGGGACAGGGGGCGCTACGAGCAGTACTTC. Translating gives CASSGRDRGRYEQYF.

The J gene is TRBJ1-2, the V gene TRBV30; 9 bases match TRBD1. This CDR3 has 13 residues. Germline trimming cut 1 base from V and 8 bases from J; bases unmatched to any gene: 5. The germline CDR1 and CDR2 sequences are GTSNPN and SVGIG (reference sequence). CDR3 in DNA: TGTGCCTGGAGTGAGAACAGGGGGCAGGGCTACACCTTC. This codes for CAWSENRGQGYTF. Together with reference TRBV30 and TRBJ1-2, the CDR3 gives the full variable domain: SQTIHQWPATLVQPVGSPLSLECTVEGTSNPNLYWYRQAAGRGLQLLFYSVGIGQISSEVPQNLSASRPQDRQFILSSKKLLLSDSGFYLCAWSENRGQGYTFGSGTRLTVV.

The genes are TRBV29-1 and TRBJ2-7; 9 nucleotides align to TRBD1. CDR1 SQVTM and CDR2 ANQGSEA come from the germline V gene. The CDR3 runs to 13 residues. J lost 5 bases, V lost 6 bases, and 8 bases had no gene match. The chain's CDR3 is CSVLGTGSDEQYV. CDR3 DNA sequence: TGCAGCGTCCTCGGGACAGGGAGCGACGAGCAGTACGTC.

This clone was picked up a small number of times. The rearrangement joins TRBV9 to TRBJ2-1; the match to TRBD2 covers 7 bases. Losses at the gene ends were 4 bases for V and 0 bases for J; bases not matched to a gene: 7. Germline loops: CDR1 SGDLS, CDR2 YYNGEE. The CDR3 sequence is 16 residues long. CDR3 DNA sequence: TGTGCCAGCAGCACTACTAGCGCGAGCTCCTACAATGAGCAGTTCTTC. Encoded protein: CASSTTSASSYNEQFF. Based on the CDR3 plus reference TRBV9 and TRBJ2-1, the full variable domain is DSGVTQTPKHLITATGQRVTLRCSPRSGDLSVYWYQQSLDQGLQFLIQYYNGEERAKGNILERFSAQQFPDLHSELNLSSLELGDSALYFCASSTTSASSYNEQFFGPGTRLTVL.

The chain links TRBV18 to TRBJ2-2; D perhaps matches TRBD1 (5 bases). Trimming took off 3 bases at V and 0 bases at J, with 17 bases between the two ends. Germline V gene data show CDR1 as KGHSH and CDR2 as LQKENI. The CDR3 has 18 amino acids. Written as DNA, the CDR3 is TGTGCCAGCTCACCCCGGTGGGGCCATAACGCGAACACCGGGGAGCTGTTTTTT. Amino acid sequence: CASSPRWGHNANTGELFF.

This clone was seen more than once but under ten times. CDR3 sequence reads: CASSSGLANTGELFF. The CDR3 nucleotides read TGTGCCAGCAGCTCGGGACTCGCGAACACCGGGGAGCTGTTTTTT. The chain recombines TRBV27 with TRBJ2-2, with D tentatively TRBD2 (6 bases). This CDR3 spans 15 amino acids. Per the germline V gene, CDR1 is MNHEY and CDR2 is SMNVEV (reference sequence). Trimming cost V 6 bases and J 0 bases, with 11 bases left between them.